The 18 T cell receptor beta chains below come from one sample, sequenced in a study of identical twins (dated by TCRdb to 2016 to 2017). The library was made by 5' RACE. TCRdb records Illumina HiSeq 2000 as the sequencer. TCRdb trimmed public reads at Q25 via fastp, called clones via MiXCR and kept in-frame beta chains. Rows are unified per CDR3 protein, each entry keeping the most common DNA and genes. Recorded for this sample are 540,000 or so distinct CDR3 sequences; 20% to 25% of them occurred a single time. The top ten clones comprise 0.45% to 0.5% of the sample. This sample also belongs to another study, concerning yellow fever vaccine responses in identical twins.

The sequencing input was CD4+ T cells sorted from blood. These receptors all come from a woman in her late teens or twenties in good health.

The CDR3 DNA reads TGCGCCAGCAGCCAAGACCTAGAGATAGCGGGGTACACAGATACGCAGTATTTT. This gives the protein CASSQDLEIAGYTDTQYF. The rearrangement joins TRBV4-1 to TRBJ2-3, with 8 bases that match TRBD2. This CDR3 is built from 18 residues. J was trimmed by 2 bases and V by 0 bases; bases with no gene match: 10. Per the germline V gene, CDR1 is MGHRA and CDR2 is YSYEKL.

The rearrangement uses TRBV7-9 and TRBJ2-3; weak D call: TRBD2 (6 bases). CDR3 size: 16 residues. Trimming removed 3 bases at V and 3 bases at J, with 16 bases between. Germline V CDR1 and CDR2: SEHNR, FQNEAQ (reference sequence). As DNA, the CDR3 is TGTGCCAGCAGCTTCGGGATCCCGGGGAGGACAGATACGCAGTATTTT. This encodes CASSFGIPGRTDTQYF. Supplemented by reference TRBV7-9 and TRBJ2-3, the full variable domain reads DTGVSQNPRHKITKRGQNVTFRCDPISEHNRLYWYRQTLGQGPEFLTYFQNEAQLEKSRLLSDRFSAERPKGSFSTLEIQRTEQGDSAMYLCASSFGIPGRTDTQYFGPGTRLTVL.

This clonotype was seen only a few times. V and J are TRBV6-1 and TRBJ2-7, with 9 bases matching TRBD1. CDR3 length equals 14 residues. Trimming removed 6 bases from V and 3 bases from J; junction bases left unmatched: 6. Germline V gives CDR1 MNHNS, CDR2 SASEGT. DNA of the CDR3: TGTGCCAGCAGAACGGGACAGGGACTCTACGAGCAGTACTTC. It translates to CASRTGQGLYEQYF.

The rearrangement links TRBV10-2 to TRBJ2-7; weak D call: TRBD1 (6 bases). Germline V CDR1 and CDR2: WSHSY, SAAADI. V lost 6 bases and J 2 bases, leaving 11 bases between the germline ends. This CDR3 comprises 13 residues. This CDR3 is CASRMTGTYEQYF. DNA of the CDR3: TGCGCCAGCAGGATGACAGGTACCTACGAGCAGTACTTC.

This clonotype showed up many times. The rearrangement joins TRBV5-1 to TRBJ2-7; 9 nucleotides line up with TRBD1. Looked up from germline, CDR1 is SGHRS and CDR2 is YFSETQ. The junction had 6 bases not matched to a gene; V was cut back by 4 bases and J by 4 bases. This CDR3 spans 14 amino acids. The CDR3 region is CASSKGQGIYEQYF. The CDR3 nucleotides are TGCGCCAGCAGCAAAGGACAGGGGATATACGAGCAGTACTTC.

A few counts support this clonotype. The chain couples TRBV7-2 to TRBJ2-7; no reliable D call. Per germline, CDR1 SGHTA and CDR2 FQGNSA. The germline V and J ends were trimmed by 3 bases and 6 bases, with 6 bases remaining between them. The CDR3 contains 11 residues. CDR3 sequence reads: CASSLRVEQYV. The CDR3 DNA reads TGTGCCAGCAGCTTGCGTGTCGAGCAGTACGTC.

V is TRBV20-1 and J is TRBJ1-5, with D unresolved. The CDR3 sequence is 11 residues long. Per the germline V gene, CDR1 is DFQATT and CDR2 is SNEGSKA (reference sequence). V shed 5 bases and J shed 7 bases, with 9 bases lying between them. The DNA for the CDR3 is TGCAGTGCTGGAGGCGGGCAGCCCCAGCATTTT. Its translation is CSAGGGQPQHF.

The rearrangement uses TRBV5-1 and TRBJ2-5, with TRBD1 identical over 7 bases. Losses at the gene ends were 5 bases for V and 2 bases for J; bases not matched to a gene: 9. The CDR3 consists of 15 residues. Germline assignment: CDR1 SGHRS and CDR2 YFSETQ. The DNA of the CDR3 is TGCGCCAGCAGGCCGGTGGGACAGTTGCAAGAGACCCAGTACTTC. Translation gives CASRPVGQLQETQYF.

V and J are TRBV12-5 and TRBJ2-1, with D possibly being TRBD2 (6 bases). CDR1 is LGHNT, CDR2 FRNRAP, per germline. The V gene lost 0 bases and the J gene lost 1 base, with 16 bases spanning the gap. The CDR3 spans 18 residues. DNA for the CDR3: TGTGCTAGTGGTTTGGTAAGGGCTAGCGCTTTTTCCTACAATGAGCAGTTCTTC. Its translation: CASGLVRASAFSYNEQFF.

The rearrangement uses TRBV2 and TRBJ2-1, with TRBD2 identical over 10 bases. Germline V gene sequence: CDR1 SNHLY, CDR2 FYNNEI. The CDR3 spans 16 residues. Trimming took 6 bases from V and 7 from J; bases not matched to a gene: 12. The CDR3 protein is CASRWGSGRAANEQFF. CDR3 bases: TGTGCCAGCAGATGGGGGAGCGGGAGGGCGGCTAATGAGCAGTTCTTC.

The rearrangement uses TRBV4-1 and TRBJ2-5; TRBD2 aligns across 8 bases. The V gene's germline CDR1 is MGHRA and CDR2 YSYEKL. J gave up 7 bases and V 0 bases, and 10 bases lay outside the gene matches. The CDR3 length is 16 residues. Here the CDR3 DNA reads TGCGCCAGCAGCCAAGATTTCACTAGCGGCCTAGGGACCCAGTACTTC. As protein: CASSQDFTSGLGTQYF.

The V and J genes are TRBV3-1 and TRBJ1-2; D uncertain. Germline CDR1 and CDR2: LGHDT and YNNKEL (reference sequence). CDR3 length: 13 residues. The V end was cut by 3 bases, the J end by 7 bases, with 12 bases between. The CDR3 protein is CASSQDGLFGYTF. The CDR3 DNA follows: TGTGCCAGCAGCCAGGACGGACTGTTTGGCTACACCTTC.

This clonotype was detected a few times. The J gene is TRBJ2-5, the V gene TRBV10-1; D is unresolved. This CDR3 is 12 amino acids long. Between the trimmed V and J ends, which lost 9 bases and 4 bases, there was a span of 12 bases. Per germline, CDR1 WNHNN and CDR2 SYGVQD (reference sequence). CDR3 sequence reads: CARWTARETQYF. The DNA of the CDR3 is TGCGCCAGGTGGACGGCCCGAGAGACCCAGTACTTC.

This sequence joins TRBV20-1 and TRBJ2-7; the D gene is possibly TRBD2 (6 bases). This CDR3 comprises 14 residues. Per germline, CDR1 DFQATT and CDR2 SNEGSKA (reference sequence). The V end lost 6 bases, the J end lost 0 bases, and 15 bases lay between the germline ends. CDR3: CSARRGLGSYEQYF. CDR3 sequence (DNA): TGCAGTGCCCGGCGGGGATTGGGCTCCTACGAGCAGTACTTC.

The chain links TRBV6-5 to TRBJ2-7; D is undetermined. The ends were cut back, 0 bases at V and 0 bases at J, with 9 bases in the middle. CDR3 size: 15 residues. Germline-derived CDR1 and CDR2 are MNHEY and SVGAGI. This CDR3 reads CASSYSVHSSYEQYF. CDR3 nucleotide sequence: TGTGCCAGCAGTTACTCCGTCCACAGCTCCTACGAGCAGTACTTC.

There are a few counts of this clonotype. The rearrangement links TRBV12-3 or TRBV12-4 to TRBJ1-5; D is unclear. This CDR3 is 13 amino acids long. The V and J ends lost 3 bases and 7 bases respectively, with 10 bases between them. The CDR3 nucleotides are TGTGCCAGCAGTTTCCGGGGTTTCCAGCCCCAGCATTTT. As protein: CASSFRGFQPQHF.

The V call is TRBV7-8, the J call TRBJ2-1; TRBD1 is a possible D gene (6 bases). The V end lost 5 bases, the J end lost 3 bases, and 11 bases lay between the germline ends. The CDR3 length is 14 residues. The germline V gene encodes CDR1 SGHVS and CDR2 FQNEAQ. CDR3 loop: CASSGRDNYNEQFF. The DNA for the CDR3 is TGTGCCAGCAGCGGCCGGGACAACTACAATGAGCAGTTCTTC.

This clonotype was detected only a few times. The chain joins TRBV20-1 to TRBJ1-6; weak D call: TRBD1 (5 bases). V was trimmed by 7 bases and J by 6 bases, leaving 10 bases between them. CDR1 is DFQATT, CDR2 SNEGSKA, per germline (reference sequence). The CDR3 sequence is 12 residues long. The CDR3 DNA reads as TGCAGTGGTTACAGGCTTAATTCACCCCTCCACTTT. Translated, it gives CSGYRLNSPLHF.